Below, 23 T cell receptor beta chains from the same sample are listed, as sequenced in a study of PD-L1 blockade in urothelial cancer. Regarding time point: peripheral blood 6 weeks after treatment start. Measured with immunoSEQ multiplex PCR; TCRdb has only the in-frame clones, and not every one. The sample has tens of thousands of clones; about four fifths are singletons. The material was PBMCs, obtained around atezolizumab (anti-PD-L1) treatment. These receptors were taken from a man in his 70s with urothelial cancer.

The V call is TRBV18, the J call TRBJ2-7; D not certain. Per the germline V gene, CDR1 is KGHSH and CDR2 is LQKENI. V lost 1 base and J lost 6, with 13 bases in between. The CDR3 has 14 residues. DNA of the CDR3: TGTGCCAGCTCACCACGAGTGGAGACCAGCGAGCAGTACTTC. Its protein product is CASSPRVETSEQYF.

The chain is built from TRBV5-4 and TRBJ2-7, with TRBD1 matching 7 bases. This CDR3 spans 16 amino acids. The V and J ends lost 1 base and 3 bases, in that order; junction bases with no gene match: 10. Germline CDR1 SGHNT, CDR2 YYREEE (reference sequence). The CDR3 DNA is TGTGCCAGCAGCTTGCCTCGGGACAGCTTTATCTACGAGCAGTACTTC. Its protein is CASSLPRDSFIYEQYF. Together with reference TRBV5-4 and TRBJ2-7, the CDR3 gives the full variable domain: ETGVTQSPTHLIKTRGQQVTLRCSSQSGHNTVSWYQQALGQGPQFIFQYYREEENGRGNFPPRFSGLQFPNYSSELNVNALELDDSALYLCASSLPRDSFIYEQYFGPGTRLTVT.

This sequence joins TRBV5-1 and TRBJ1-4; 8 nucleotides align to TRBD1. The germline gives CDR1 SGHRS, CDR2 YFSETQ. Trimming took 0 bases from V and 7 from J; bases not matched to a gene: 8. This CDR3 has 16 amino acids. The CDR3 nucleotides read TGCGCCAGCAGCTTGGCAAAGACGACAGGGGTTGAAAAACTGTTTTTT. Its translation: CASSLAKTTGVEKLFF.

J is TRBJ2-7 and V is TRBV6-1; tentatively, D is TRBD2 (6 bases). Trimming shortened V by 3 bases and J by 4 bases, and 13 bases separated the two germline ends. The CDR3 loop spans 14 amino acids. The germline gives CDR1 MNHNS, CDR2 SASEGT. CDR3 sequence (DNA): TGTGCCAGCAGTGATACATTAGGAGGGTACGAGCAGTACTTC. It yields the protein CASSDTLGGYEQYF.

This clone is a singleton in its sample. The V call is TRBV6-5, the J call TRBJ2-3; no firm D call. The CDR3 has 15 amino acids. Germline CDR1 reads MNHEY; CDR2 reads SVGAGI. Trimming cost V 2 bases and J 1 base, with 10 bases left between them. The CDR3 sequence is CASSYKAERTDTQYF. DNA of the CDR3: TGTGCCAGCAGTTACAAGGCGGAACGCACAGATACGCAGTATTTT.

In its sample, this clone was seen once. V gene TRBV6-6 combines with J gene TRBJ2-7; 10 nucleotides align to TRBD2. CDR1 MNHNY and CDR2 SVGAGI come from the germline V gene (reference sequence). There are 15 residues in the CDR3. The junction had 10 bases not matched to a gene; V was cut back by 8 bases and J by 3 bases. The CDR3 DNA reads TGTGCCAGCCGGGAGGTCCTAGCGGGAGTCTACGAGCAGTACTTC. It codes for CASREVLAGVYEQYF.

V usage is TRBV19 and J usage is TRBJ2-1, with TRBD2 identical over 8 bases. The junction had 17 bases not matched to a gene; V was cut back by 8 bases and J by 5 bases. The CDR3 has 17 residues. Germline V gene lookup returns CDR1 LNHDA and CDR2 SQIVND (reference sequence). DNA of the CDR3: TGTGCCAGTCGACAGTCCGGGAGGGCCCTCGGAAACAATGAGCAGTTCTTC. Protein sequence: CASRQSGRALGNNEQFF.

This chain links TRBV18 with TRBJ1-1; D gene uncertain. V was trimmed by 6 bases and J by 5 bases, leaving 13 bases between them. The CDR3 has 13 amino acids. From germline, CDR1 is KGHSH and CDR2 LQKENI. The CDR3 reads CASSPLDQTEAFF. CDR3 bases: TGTGCCAGCTCCCCTCTCGATCAGACTGAAGCTTTCTTT.

The chain links TRBV5-4 to TRBJ1-1; D call uncertain. This CDR3 has 14 amino acids. Germline loops: CDR1 SGHNT, CDR2 YYREEE (reference sequence). V gave up 1 base and J gave up 0 bases, with 7 bases separating them. DNA of the CDR3: TGTGCCAGCAGCTTGAGAAGCATGAACACTGAAGCTTTCTTT. Translated: CASSLRSMNTEAFF. The full variable domain, rest sourced from reference TRBV5-4 and TRBJ1-1, is ETGVTQSPTHLIKTRGQQVTLRCSSQSGHNTVSWYQQALGQGPQFIFQYYREEENGRGNFPPRFSGLQFPNYSSELNVNALELDDSALYLCASSLRSMNTEAFFGQGTRLTVV.

The chain carries TRBV5-4 and TRBJ1-1; no definite D call. Per germline, CDR1 SGHNT and CDR2 YYREEE (reference sequence). Trimming stripped 0 bases from V and 1 base from J, with 4 bases between. This CDR3 is built from 13 residues. The chain's CDR3 is CASSLDQNTEAFF. The CDR3 region has the DNA TGTGCCAGCAGCTTGGATCAGAACACTGAAGCTTTCTTT.

The chain links TRBV7-6 to TRBJ2-5, with 7 bases that match TRBD1. Germline CDR1 is SGHVS and CDR2 is FNYEAQ. Trimming removed 2 bases from V and 4 bases from J; junction bases left unmatched: 1. The CDR3 loop spans 13 amino acids. In DNA form, the CDR3 reads TGTGCCAGCAGCTTATACAGGGGAGAGACCCAGTACTTC. Its protein product is CASSLYRGETQYF.

This clone was counted a single time. The genes are TRBV9 and TRBJ2-7, with 8 bases fitting TRBD2. Germline V gene lookup returns CDR1 SGDLS and CDR2 YYNGEE. After removal of 0 bases from V and 7 bases from J, the junction contained 6 bases not matched to a gene. The length of the CDR3 is 14 residues. The CDR3 bases are TGTGCCAGCAGCGTAGGAGCGGGAGCCCAAGAGCAGTACTTC. Its translation is CASSVGAGAQEQYF.

This chain uses TRBV5-1 with TRBJ1-2; D possibly corresponds to TRBD1 (6 bases). V gave up 3 bases and J gave up 4 bases, with 16 bases separating them. This CDR3 comprises 15 residues. Germline V gene data show CDR1 as SGHRS and CDR2 as YFSETQ. In nucleotides, the CDR3 is TGCGCCAGCAGCTCACCACTCGGACAGAGCTATGGCTACACCTTC. It is translated as CASSSPLGQSYGYTF.

V usage is TRBV11-3 and J usage is TRBJ2-1, with TRBD1 identical over 7 bases. The CDR3 runs 13 residues. Germline CDR1 is SGHNT and CDR2 is YENEEA. V dropped 0 bases and J dropped 12; count of bases not matched to a gene: 5. The CDR3 sequence is CASSLETGIRQFF. The CDR3 nucleotides read TGTGCCAGCAGCTTAGAGACAGGGATCCGGCAGTTCTTC.

The V call is TRBV28, the J call TRBJ2-7, with TRBD2 matching over 9 bases. The CDR3 is 18 residues long. Germline values: CDR1 MDHEN, CDR2 SYDVKM. Losses at the gene ends were 2 bases for V and 2 bases for J; bases not matched to a gene: 13. The CDR3 sequence is CASSLEIGLARTTYEQYF. In DNA form, the CDR3 reads TGTGCCAGCAGTTTAGAAATCGGACTAGCGAGAACCACCTACGAGCAGTACTTC.

CDR3 coding DNA: TGCGCCAGCAGCCTTAGGGACCAACAGGGTCCCCAGCATTTT. This codes for CASSLRDQQGPQHF. The chain has TRBV5-1 and TRBJ1-5, with D possibly matching TRBD1 (6 bases). This CDR3 contains 14 residues. The V gene's germline CDR1 is SGHRS and CDR2 YFSETQ. V was cut by 4 bases and J by 10 bases, with 18 bases left in between.

V and J are TRBV28 and TRBJ1-5; D is ambiguous. CDR3 length equals 14 residues. Germline CDR1 and CDR2: MDHEN and SYDVKM. V shed 7 bases and J shed 4 bases, with 14 bases lying between them. In nucleotides, the CDR3 is TGTGCCAGCAAATTGGAGAGAGGTAATCAGCCCCAGCATTTT. Its translation is CASKLERGNQPQHF. Supplemented by reference TRBV28 and TRBJ1-5, the full variable domain reads DVKVTQSSRYLVKRTGEKVFLECVQDMDHENMFWYRQDPGLGLRLIYFSYDVKMKEKGDIPEGYSVSREKKERFSLILESASTNQTSMYLCASKLERGNQPQHFGDGTRLSIL.

This chain joins TRBV4-2 and TRBJ2-6; 8 bases agree with TRBD2. V gave up 3 bases and J gave up 0 bases; unmatched junction bases: 10. Germline V gives CDR1 LGHNA, CDR2 YNFKEQ. The CDR3 has 19 residues. CDR3 amino acids: CASSHSLAGRSSGANVLTF. Here the CDR3 DNA reads TGTGCCAGCAGCCATAGTTTAGCGGGAAGGTCCTCTGGGGCCAACGTCCTGACTTTC.

The rearrangement links TRBV9 to TRBJ2-3, with unresolved D. This CDR3 has 13 amino acids. V was cut by 3 bases and J by 4 bases, with 9 bases left in between. Germline CDR1 and CDR2: SGDLS and YYNGEE. The CDR3 DNA is TGTGCCAGCAGCGGAGTTTATGCAGATACGCAGTATTTT. It is translated as CASSGVYADTQYF. Variable domain in full (rest from reference TRBV9 and TRBJ2-3): DSGVTQTPKHLITATGQRVTLRCSPRSGDLSVYWYQQSLDQGLQFLIQYYNGEERAKGNILERFSAQQFPDLHSELNLSSLELGDSALYFCASSGVYADTQYFGPGTRLTVL.

The chain has TRBV28 and TRBJ2-3, with TRBD1 identical over 11 bases. The CDR3 has 15 amino acids. CDR1 is MDHEN and CDR2 is SYDVKM in the germline V gene. After removal of 6 bases from V and 4 bases from J, the junction contained 6 bases not matched to a gene. The chain's CDR3 is CASSPTGQGADTQYF. CDR3 sequence (DNA): TGTGCCAGCAGCCCGACGGGACAGGGGGCAGATACGCAGTATTTT. The entire variable domain, with the rest obtained from reference TRBV28 and TRBJ2-3, is as follows: DVKVTQSSRYLVKRTGEKVFLECVQDMDHENMFWYRQDPGLGLRLIYFSYDVKMKEKGDIPEGYSVSREKKERFSLILESASTNQTSMYLCASSPTGQGADTQYFGPGTRLTVL.

The chain couples TRBV6-1 to TRBJ1-2, with TRBD1 matching over 8 bases. Trimming at V came to 5 bases and at J to 3 bases, leaving 2 bases not matched to a gene. The germline V gene has CDR1 MNHNS and CDR2 SASEGT. The CDR3 is 13 residues long. In DNA form, the CDR3 reads TGTGCCAGCAGTACGACAGGGGACTATGGCTACACCTTC. Translation: CASSTTGDYGYTF.

This clone appeared a few times. The CDR3 DNA follows: TGCGCCAGCAGCTGGAGGGGGCTGAGGGCCTACGAGCAGTACTTC. It specifies CASSWRGLRAYEQYF. The chain joins TRBV5-1 to TRBJ2-7; D is perhaps TRBD1 (7 bases). CDR1 is SGHRS, CDR2 YFSETQ, per germline. The V and J ends lost 3 bases and 2 bases respectively, with 15 bases between them. This CDR3 contains 15 residues.

This clone showed up just once. V is TRBV2 and J is TRBJ2-1; 11 positions match TRBD1. V shed 7 bases and J 9 bases; nucleotides not matched to a gene: 11. The CDR3 covers 15 residues. CDR1 SNHLY and CDR2 FYNNEI come from the germline V gene. DNA for the CDR3: TGTGCCAGCACCGACCGGGACAGGGGGTTGTCTGAGCAGTTCTTC. It specifies CASTDRDRGLSEQFF.